This TCR beta chain comes out of a study of T cell changes during pregnancy in multiple sclerosis. As concerns this clone: Other DNA sequences from this sample encode an identical CDR3 as well.

The table came from immunoSEQ multiplex PCR; TCRdb's copy has only in-frame clones and leaves some out. Among tens of thousands of clones, approximately 92% were seen once, and the ten largest hold more than 0.55%. The sequences come from CD4+ T cells from peripheral blood mononuclear cells, collected in the first trimester of pregnancy. The source of this sequence is a female donor with multiple sclerosis, enrolled in a pregnancy study.

CDR3 bases: TGTGCCTGGAGTGTAAGGGGGAATGAGCAGTTCTTC. Translation: CAWSVRGNEQFF. The chain carries TRBV30 and TRBJ2-1; possible D gene TRBD1, 6 bases. The CDR3 runs to 12 residues. CDR1 and CDR2 from the germline V gene are GTSNPN and SVGIG (reference sequence). The V end lost 0 bases, the J end lost 7 bases, and 7 bases lay between the germline ends.